This T cell receptor beta chain was sequenced for a study of IL-32 and malignant T cell survival in cutaneous lymphoma (dated by TCRdb to about 2021). Broadly, across the study: The question that high-throughput TCR sequencing tested was whether the TCR Vbeta+ T cells surviving in IL-32 cultures belonged to the malignant clone, as opposed to being benign T cells that shared that Vbeta. A couple of CTCL donors were studied by high-throughput TCR sequencing, confirming IL-32beta supported malignant T cell survival in vitro. Beyond this particular receptor, the publication reports: IL-32beta appeared to support malignant T cell survival in vitro by inducing large CD14+ antigen-presenting cells that reduced apoptosis. TCR sequencing showed that malignant T cell TCRs persisted after in vitro culture with IL-32beta. The kinetics of enhanced malignant T cell survival in culture differed somewhat from one CTCL blood donor to another. No exact culture duration for the TCR-sequenced samples was stated in the methods.

Of note for this clone: Its target antigen remains unknown. No per-base quality is available; no much larger clone lies one base away.

Blood samples came from patients with leukemic cutaneous T cell lymphoma (Sezary syndrome) treated at a US cutaneous lymphoma program. Ficoll centrifugation was used to isolate peripheral blood mononuclear cells from the patients' blood. Genomic DNA was extracted with the QIAamp DNA Mini kit and profiled by immunoSEQ using roughly 95-400 ng of DNA template. TCRdb took over this immuneACCESS table, retaining in-frame rearrangements with V and J assigned. Such tables are incomplete; in checked studies, under half of the missing clones stem from an unresolved V gene, and the remainder is unexplained. Present in this sample are around 2,300 clones, 82% of which were seen just once. The ten largest account for around 53% of the sample. The germline V gene yields MRHNA for CDR1 and SNTAGT for CDR2. From its cysteine to its phenylalanine, the CDR3 spans 17 amino acids. The read is trimmed to its CDR3 DNA, 51 bases read in frame from base 1. A distance of 26 bases separates the germline ends of V and J, which lose 6 bases and 8 bases respectively.

The chain couples TRBV6-4 to TRBJ2-1, and possibly TRBD2, on 6 matching bases. Sequences were derived from blood, sampled on day 0. The receptor comes from a human donor with cutaneous T cell lymphoma. In nucleotide form, the sequence is TGTGCCAGCAGGGACCGGAGGGTTCCCTGGCGGTGCGATGAGCAGTTCTTC. Translated, it gives CASRDRRVPWRCDEQFF.